Here is one TCR beta chain with its context. Antigen: not known. Specified treatment: oral pan-JAK inhibitor, 5-10 mg twice daily. The length of the CDR3 is 16 residues. Per germline, CDR1 SGHRS and CDR2 YFSETQ. Trimming pared 5 bases from V and 2 bases from J, leaving 17 bases between. The entry originates in a study of CD8+ T cells in alopecia areata. Study-wide background: Affected scalp percentage set treated patients' severity scores. Study-wide findings and caveats: Treatment with tofacitinib significantly lowered scalp clonality and reduced expanded CD8+ clones among the top 100. Especially in alopecia totalis/universalis, lesional scalp showed greater clonality than normal scalp did.

The sequencing template was cDNA reverse transcribed from extracted RNA. The data were produced by immunoSEQ multiplex PCR, yet TCRdb's version contains in-frame clones alone and is incomplete. The table has about 87,000 clones, around 71% seen once. This sequence was found in a human donor with alopecia areata. Material: CD8+ T cells sorted from blood, obtained at roughly week 45, from a patient treated with tofacitinib. The rearrangement joins TRBV5-1 to TRBJ2-1; D gene uncertain. CDR3 residues: CASSLRNERPYNEQFF. The CDR3 DNA reads TGCGCCAGCAGTCTTAGGAACGAGAGGCCCTACAATGAGCAGTTCTTC.